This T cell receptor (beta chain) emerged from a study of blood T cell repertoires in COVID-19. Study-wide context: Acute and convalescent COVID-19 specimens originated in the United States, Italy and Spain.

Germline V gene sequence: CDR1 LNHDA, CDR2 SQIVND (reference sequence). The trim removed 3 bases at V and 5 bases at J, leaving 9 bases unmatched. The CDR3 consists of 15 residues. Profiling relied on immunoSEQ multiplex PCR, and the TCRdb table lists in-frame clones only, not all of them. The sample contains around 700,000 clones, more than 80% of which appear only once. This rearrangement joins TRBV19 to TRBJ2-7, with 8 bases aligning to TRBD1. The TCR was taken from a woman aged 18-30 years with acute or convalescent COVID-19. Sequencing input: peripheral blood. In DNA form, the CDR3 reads TGTGCCAGTAGTATTATCGGACAGGGTGTCGACGAGCAGTACTTC. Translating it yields CASSIIGQGVDEQYF.